Listed below are T cell receptor beta chains from one sample, sequenced in a study of T cell responses to AZD1222 COVID-19 vaccine. Data came from immunoSEQ multiplex PCR; TCRdb stores just in-frame clones and leaves some out. The sample gives around 110,000 clones, roughly nine tenths of which show up once; 6.5% to 9% is in the top ten. Material: peripheral blood, obtained on day 0 of AZD1222 vaccination. The receptors stem from an adult in good health. Both conserved end residues are part of each CDR3. The D gene is left open where the match is weak. Not every row has a clone size; where given, it reads once, few, many or a size class.

clone_size cdr3_length d_call j_call v_call cdr3_nt cdr3_aa
few 15 . TRBJ2-1 TRBV7-9 TGTGCCAGCATCCCTGCCAAGGGCTCCTACAATGAGCAGTTCTTC CASIPAKGSYNEQFF
. 17 TRBD2 TRBJ2-3 TRBV7-8 TGTGCCAGCAGCGCCGAGCTAGCGGGGGGGACCACAGATACGCAGTATTTT CASSAELAGGTTDTQYF
. 18 . TRBJ2-1 TRBV11-2 TGTGCCAGCAGCTTAGTGGTACACCCGGGACTCTCCCTGGGTGGGCAGTTCTTC CASSLVVHPGLSLGGQFF
once 12 . TRBJ1-2 TRBV12-3/TRBV12-4 TGTGCCAGCAGCCGCCAGAACTATGGCTACACCTTC CASSRQNYGYTF
few 16 TRBD2 TRBJ2-2 TRBV3-1/TRBV3-2 TGTGCCAGCAGCGGTTACGAGCGGGGCGGCACCGGGGAGCTGTTTTTT CASSGYERGGTGELFF
. 15 TRBD1 TRBJ2-7 TRBV30 TGTGCCTGGGGAACAGGGGACCTATTAACGGGGGAGCAGTACTTC CAWGTGDLLTGEQYF
. 17 . TRBJ2-5 TRBV24-1 TGTGCCACCAGTCCCCCAATTAGCTATGGCTCTCAAGAGACCCAGTACTTC CATSPPISYGSQETQYF
. 15 TRBD2 TRBJ2-5 TRBV28 TGTGCCAGCAGTTTAAGGGAGGGTGGTCAAGAGACCCAGTACTTC CASSLREGGQETQYF
. 14 . TRBJ2-1 TRBV6-5 TGTGCCAGCATTCGGCTAGCGCAACCCAATGAGCAGTTCTTC CASIRLAQPNEQFF
. 16 . TRBJ2-3 TRBV6-6 TGTGCCAGCAGTTACTTAACAGTTCTTCGGACAGATACGCAGTATTTT CASSYLTVLRTDTQYF
once 16 . TRBJ1-3 TRBV7-6 TGTGCCAGCAGCTTCTCGGACGGTTTCTCTGGAAACACCATATATTTT CASSFSDGFSGNTIYF
. 13 . TRBJ1-1 TRBV19 TGTGCCAGTAGTAGTCAGGGGAGGACTGAAGCTTTCTTT CASSSQGRTEAFF
. 14 . TRBJ1-5 TRBV18 TGTGCCAGCTCACCTCGGGCAGCTGGGCAGCCCCAGCATTTT CASSPRAAGQPQHF
. 13 . TRBJ1-2 TRBV11-2 TGTGCCAGCAGCTTAGATGTCAGCTATGGCTACACCTTC CASSLDVSYGYTF
. 13 . TRBJ1-1 TRBV12-3/TRBV12-4 TGTGCCAGCAGTAACCCCACGAGCACTGAAGCTTTCTTT CASSNPTSTEAFF
. 14 . TRBJ1-2 TRBV5-6 TGTGCCAGCAGCTTGCTGCAGGGGAGCTATGGCTACACCTTC CASSLLQGSYGYTF